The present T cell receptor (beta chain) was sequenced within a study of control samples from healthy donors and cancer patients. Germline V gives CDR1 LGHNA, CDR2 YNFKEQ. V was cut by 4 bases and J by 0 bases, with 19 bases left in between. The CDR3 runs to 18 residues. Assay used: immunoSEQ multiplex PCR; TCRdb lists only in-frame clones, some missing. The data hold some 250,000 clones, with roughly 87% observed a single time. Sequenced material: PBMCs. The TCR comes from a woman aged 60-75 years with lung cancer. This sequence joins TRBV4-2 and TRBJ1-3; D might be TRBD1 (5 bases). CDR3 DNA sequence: TGTGCCAGCAGCCCAGGTTGGCGGGACCGAAACTCTGGAAACACCATATATTTT. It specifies CASSPGWRDRNSGNTIYF.